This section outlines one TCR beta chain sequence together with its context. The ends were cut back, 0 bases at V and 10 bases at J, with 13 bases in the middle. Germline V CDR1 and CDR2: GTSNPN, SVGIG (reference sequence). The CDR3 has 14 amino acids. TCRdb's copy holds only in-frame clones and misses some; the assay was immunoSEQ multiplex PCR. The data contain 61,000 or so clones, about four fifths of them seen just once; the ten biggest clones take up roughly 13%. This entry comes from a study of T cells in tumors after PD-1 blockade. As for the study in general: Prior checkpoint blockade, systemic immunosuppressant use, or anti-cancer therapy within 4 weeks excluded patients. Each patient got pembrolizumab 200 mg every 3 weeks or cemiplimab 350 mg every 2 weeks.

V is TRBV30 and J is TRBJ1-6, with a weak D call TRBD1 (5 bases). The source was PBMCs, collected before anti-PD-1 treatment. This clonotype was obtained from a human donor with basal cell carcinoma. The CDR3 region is CAWSVNGGGSPLHF. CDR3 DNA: TGTGCCTGGAGTGTAAATGGGGGAGGCTCACCCCTCCACTTT.